The clone carrying this T cell receptor (beta chain) was seen only a few times. What it binds is not known. This specimen comes from a study of human T cells and chemical hapten exposure. Study-wide results and caveats: Significantly more large CDR3 similarity clusters were formed by expanded TCRs than by controls. Donors, who had alopecia, may show an immune response that differs from healthy people's.

Via MiXCR, TCRdb re-called the RACE reads, giving one row per CDR3 protein. The table lists some 180,000 distinct CDR3 sequences, 24% of them singletons, with approximately 2.5% in the top ten. CDR3 size: 15 residues. The V segment lost 6 bases and the J segment 5 bases; nucleotides outside the gene matches: 4. From germline, CDR1 is MDHEN and CDR2 SYDVKM. The time point denotes: patch test 3, about 24 weeks after DPC sensitization. As to treatment: therapeutic diphenylcyclopropenone sensitization with weekly scalp DPC. This TCR derives from a woman aged 40-49 years with alopecia areata. Some clones in this sample may be carry-over from other donors' samples. The chain is built from TRBV28 and TRBJ2-1; 13 positions match TRBD2. Sequenced material: whole blood, taken in connection with sensitization to the hapten diphenylcyclopropenone (DPC). The CDR3 nucleotides read TGTGCCAGCAGCCGAGGGACTAGCGGGAACAATGAGCAGTTCTTC. Translating gives CASSRGTSGNNEQFF.